Detailed here is one T cell receptor beta chain. The data are from a study of blood T cell repertoires in COVID-19. Study information: PBMCs, B-cell-depleted T cells, or T cells provided the cDNA or gDNA that made up the material.

V was pared by 6 bases and J by 5 bases, with 20 bases between. In germline, CDR1 is SEHNR, CDR2 FQNEAQ (reference sequence). The CDR3 is made up of 15 amino acids. Original processing notes: Reference gene primer amplification yielded estimated nucleated cell counts. TCRdb's copy holds only in-frame clones and misses some; the assay was immunoSEQ multiplex PCR. That table supplies the V and J calls and clone size; D and trimming were determined from the DNA. The sample has fewer than 250,000 clones; 85% to 90% are singletons. This receptor was taken from a human donor in a cohort sampled during active COVID-19. This rearrangement joins TRBV7-9 to TRBJ2-7, with a weak D call TRBD1 (6 bases). The sample consisted of peripheral blood. CDR3 DNA: TGTGCCAGCAGTAGAGCCTTCCGGGACATACACGAGCAGTACTTC. It translates to CASSRAFRDIHEQYF.